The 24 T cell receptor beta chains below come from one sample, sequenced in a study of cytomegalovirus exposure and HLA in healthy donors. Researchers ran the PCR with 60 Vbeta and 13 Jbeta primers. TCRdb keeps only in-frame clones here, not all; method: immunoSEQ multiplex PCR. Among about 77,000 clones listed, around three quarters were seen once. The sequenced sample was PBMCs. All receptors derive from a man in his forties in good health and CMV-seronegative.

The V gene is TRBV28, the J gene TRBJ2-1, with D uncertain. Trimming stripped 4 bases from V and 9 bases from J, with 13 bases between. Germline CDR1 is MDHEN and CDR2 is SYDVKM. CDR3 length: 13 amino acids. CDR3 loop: CASSSRLPLEQFF. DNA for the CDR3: TGTGCCAGCAGTTCTCGACTCCCTCTTGAGCAGTTCTTC.

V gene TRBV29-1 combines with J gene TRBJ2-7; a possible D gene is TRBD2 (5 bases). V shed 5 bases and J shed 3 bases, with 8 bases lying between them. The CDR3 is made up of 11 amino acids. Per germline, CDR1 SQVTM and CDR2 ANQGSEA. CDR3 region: CSVTRDYEQYF. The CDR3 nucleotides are TGCAGCGTTACCCGGGACTACGAGCAGTACTTC.

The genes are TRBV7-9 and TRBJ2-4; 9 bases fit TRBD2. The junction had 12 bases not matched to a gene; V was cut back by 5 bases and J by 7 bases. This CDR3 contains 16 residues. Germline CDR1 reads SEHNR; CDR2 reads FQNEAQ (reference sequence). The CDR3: CASSKTLAGMGNIQYF. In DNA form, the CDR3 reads TGTGCCAGCAGCAAAACCCTAGCGGGGATGGGGAACATTCAGTACTTC.

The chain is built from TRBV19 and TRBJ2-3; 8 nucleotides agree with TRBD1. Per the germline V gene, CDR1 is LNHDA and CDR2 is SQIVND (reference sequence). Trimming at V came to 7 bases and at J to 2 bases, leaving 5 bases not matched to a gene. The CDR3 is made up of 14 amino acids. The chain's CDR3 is CASTLRGHTDTQYF. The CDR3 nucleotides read TGTGCCAGTACCCTCAGGGGGCACACAGATACGCAGTATTTT.

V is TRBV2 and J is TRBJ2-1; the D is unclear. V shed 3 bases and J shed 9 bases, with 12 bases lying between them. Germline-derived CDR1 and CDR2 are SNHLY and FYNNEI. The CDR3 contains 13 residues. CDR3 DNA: TGTGCCAGCAGTGAGTTAGTTACGGGTGAGCAGTTCTTC. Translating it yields CASSELVTGEQFF.

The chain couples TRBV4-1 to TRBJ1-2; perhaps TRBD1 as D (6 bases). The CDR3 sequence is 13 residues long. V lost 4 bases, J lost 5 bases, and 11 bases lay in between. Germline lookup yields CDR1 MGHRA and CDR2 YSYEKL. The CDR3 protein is CASSPRQAYGYTF. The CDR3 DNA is TGCGCCAGCAGCCCTAGACAGGCGTATGGCTACACCTTC.

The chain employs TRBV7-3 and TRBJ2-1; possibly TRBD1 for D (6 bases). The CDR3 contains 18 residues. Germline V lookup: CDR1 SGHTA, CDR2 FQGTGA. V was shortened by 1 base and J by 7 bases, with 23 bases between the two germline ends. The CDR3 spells CASSLNTEIGRGGNEQFF. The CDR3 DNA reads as TGTGCCAGCAGCTTAAATACCGAAATTGGCAGGGGTGGGAATGAGCAGTTCTTC.

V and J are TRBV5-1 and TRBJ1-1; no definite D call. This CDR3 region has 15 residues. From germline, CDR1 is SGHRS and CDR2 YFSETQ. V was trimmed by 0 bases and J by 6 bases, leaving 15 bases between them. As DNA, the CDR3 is TGCGCCAGCAGCTTGGGGCCCCGGGTCGCCGCTGAAGCTTTCTTT. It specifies CASSLGPRVAAEAFF.

Here the CDR3 DNA reads TGCAGCGCCTTGCGGGACACCGGGGAGCTGTTTTTT. Protein sequence: CSALRDTGELFF. This rearrangement joins TRBV29-1 to TRBJ2-2, with TRBD2 as a possible D gene (5 bases). V was shortened by 7 bases and J by 3 bases, with 9 bases between the two germline ends. The length of the CDR3 is 12 residues. Germline V gives CDR1 SQVTM, CDR2 ANQGSEA.

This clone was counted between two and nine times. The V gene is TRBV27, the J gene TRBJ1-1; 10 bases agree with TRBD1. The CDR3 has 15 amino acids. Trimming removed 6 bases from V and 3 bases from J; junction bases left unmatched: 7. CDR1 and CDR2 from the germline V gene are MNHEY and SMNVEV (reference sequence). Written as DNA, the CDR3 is TGTGCCAGCAGGGACAGGGACAGGGGCCACACTGAAGCTTTCTTT. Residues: CASRDRDRGHTEAFF.

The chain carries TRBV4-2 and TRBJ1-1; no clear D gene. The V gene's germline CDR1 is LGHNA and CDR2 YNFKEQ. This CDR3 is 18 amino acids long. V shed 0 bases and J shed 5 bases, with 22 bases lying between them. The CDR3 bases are TGTGCCAGCAGCCAAGATTTATTAAGGGATCTGGAGGGTACTGAAGCTTTCTTT. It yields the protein CASSQDLLRDLEGTEAFF.

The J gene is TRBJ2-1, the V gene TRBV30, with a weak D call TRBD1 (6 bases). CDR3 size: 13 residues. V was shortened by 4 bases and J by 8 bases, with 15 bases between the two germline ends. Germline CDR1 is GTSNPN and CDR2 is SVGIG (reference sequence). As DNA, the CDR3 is TGTGCCTGGAACGAACAGGGCTCGGATGAGCAGTTCTTC. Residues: CAWNEQGSDEQFF. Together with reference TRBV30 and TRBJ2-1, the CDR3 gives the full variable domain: SQTIHQWPATLVQPVGSPLSLECTVEGTSNPNLYWYRQAAGRGLQLLFYSVGIGQISSEVPQNLSASRPQDRQFILSSKKLLLSDSGFYLCAWNEQGSDEQFFGPGTRLTVL.

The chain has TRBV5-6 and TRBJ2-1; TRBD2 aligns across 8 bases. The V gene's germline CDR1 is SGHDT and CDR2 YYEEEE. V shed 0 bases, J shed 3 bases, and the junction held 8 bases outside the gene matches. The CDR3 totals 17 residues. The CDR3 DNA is TGTGCCAGCAGCTTGGCCCTCGGGAGGGCCCTCTACAATGAGCAGTTCTTC. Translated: CASSLALGRALYNEQFF. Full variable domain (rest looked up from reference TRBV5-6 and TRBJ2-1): DAGVTQSPTHLIKTRGQQVTLRCSPKSGHDTVSWYQQALGQGPQFIFQYYEEEERQRGNFPDRFSGHQFPNYSSELNVNALLLGDSALYLCASSLALGRALYNEQFFGPGTRLTVL.

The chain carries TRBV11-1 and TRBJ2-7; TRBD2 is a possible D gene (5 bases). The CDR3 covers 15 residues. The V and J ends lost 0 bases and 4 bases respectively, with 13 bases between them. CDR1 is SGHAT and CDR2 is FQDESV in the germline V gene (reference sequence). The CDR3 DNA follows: TGTGCCAGCAGCTTAGCCCCGGGAAAGGAGTACGAGCAGTACTTC. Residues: CASSLAPGKEYEQYF.

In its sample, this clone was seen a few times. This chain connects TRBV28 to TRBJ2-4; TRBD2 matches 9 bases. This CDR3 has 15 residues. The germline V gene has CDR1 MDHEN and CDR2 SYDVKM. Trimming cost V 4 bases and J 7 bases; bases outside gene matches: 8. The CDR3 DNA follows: TGTGCCAGCAGTTATCTAGCGGGATCGGGGAACATTCAGTACTTC. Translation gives CASSYLAGSGNIQYF.

CDR3 amino acids: CAWSPGIHQPQHF. DNA of the CDR3: TGTGCCTGGAGTCCGGGGATTCATCAGCCCCAGCATTTT. The J gene is TRBJ1-5, the V gene TRBV30, with no clear D. The CDR3 spans 13 residues. Trimming took off 2 bases at V and 5 bases at J, with 10 bases between the two ends. The germline CDR1 and CDR2 sequences are GTSNPN and SVGIG (reference sequence).

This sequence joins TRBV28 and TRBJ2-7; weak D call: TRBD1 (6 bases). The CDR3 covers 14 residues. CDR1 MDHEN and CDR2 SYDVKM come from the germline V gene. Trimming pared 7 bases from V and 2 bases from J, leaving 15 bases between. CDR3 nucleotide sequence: TGTGCCAGCATTTCAGGGGCGAGAACCTACGAGCAGTACTTC. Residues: CASISGARTYEQYF.

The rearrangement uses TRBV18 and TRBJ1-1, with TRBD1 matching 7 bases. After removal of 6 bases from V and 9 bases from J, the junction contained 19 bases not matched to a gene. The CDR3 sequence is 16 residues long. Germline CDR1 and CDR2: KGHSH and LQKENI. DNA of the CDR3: TGTGCCAGCTCCCTCTTGCCCGGGGACAGAACGCTTAAAGCTTTCTTT. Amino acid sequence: CASSLLPGDRTLKAFF.

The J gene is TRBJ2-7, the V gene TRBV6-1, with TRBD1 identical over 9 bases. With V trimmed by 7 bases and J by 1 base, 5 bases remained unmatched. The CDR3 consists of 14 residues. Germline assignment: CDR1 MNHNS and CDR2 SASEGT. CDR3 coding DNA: TGTGCCAGCAAGACCGGGACAGGGTCCTACGAGCAGTACTTC. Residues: CASKTGTGSYEQYF.

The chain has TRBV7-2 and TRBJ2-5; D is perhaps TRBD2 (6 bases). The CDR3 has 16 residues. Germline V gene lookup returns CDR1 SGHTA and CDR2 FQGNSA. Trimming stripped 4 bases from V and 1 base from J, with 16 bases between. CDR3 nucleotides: TGTGCCAGCAGCTCAGGGTTCGCGGGGCCCCAAGAGACCCAGTACTTC. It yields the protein CASSSGFAGPQETQYF.

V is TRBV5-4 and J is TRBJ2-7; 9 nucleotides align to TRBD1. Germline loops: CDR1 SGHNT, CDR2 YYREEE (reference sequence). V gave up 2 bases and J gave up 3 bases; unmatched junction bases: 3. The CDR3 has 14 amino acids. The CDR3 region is CASSFGQGSYEQYF. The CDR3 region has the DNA TGTGCCAGCAGCTTCGGACAGGGGAGCTACGAGCAGTACTTC.

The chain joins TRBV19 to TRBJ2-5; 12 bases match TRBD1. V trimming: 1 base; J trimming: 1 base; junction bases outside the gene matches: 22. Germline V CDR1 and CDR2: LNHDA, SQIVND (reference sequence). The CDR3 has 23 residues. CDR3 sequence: CASSIVSRSFPGQGAALQETQYF. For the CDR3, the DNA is TGTGCCAGTAGTATAGTCTCGAGGTCTTTCCCGGGACAGGGGGCTGCTCTCCAAGAGACCCAGTACTTC.

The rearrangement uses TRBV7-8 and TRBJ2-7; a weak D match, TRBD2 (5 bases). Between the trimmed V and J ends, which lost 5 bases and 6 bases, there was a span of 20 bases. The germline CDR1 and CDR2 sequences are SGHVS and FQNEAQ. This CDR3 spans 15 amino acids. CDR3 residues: CASSGGVGRAGEQYF. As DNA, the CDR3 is TGTGCCAGCAGCGGAGGTGTGGGAAGAGCTGGCGAGCAGTACTTC.

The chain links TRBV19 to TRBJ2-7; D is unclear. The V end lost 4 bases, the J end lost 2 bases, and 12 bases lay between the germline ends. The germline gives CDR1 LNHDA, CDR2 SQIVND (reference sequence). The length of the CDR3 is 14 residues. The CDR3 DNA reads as TGTGCCAGTAGTAGTGCAGCAGGAACCTACGAGCAGTACTTC. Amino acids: CASSSAAGTYEQYF.